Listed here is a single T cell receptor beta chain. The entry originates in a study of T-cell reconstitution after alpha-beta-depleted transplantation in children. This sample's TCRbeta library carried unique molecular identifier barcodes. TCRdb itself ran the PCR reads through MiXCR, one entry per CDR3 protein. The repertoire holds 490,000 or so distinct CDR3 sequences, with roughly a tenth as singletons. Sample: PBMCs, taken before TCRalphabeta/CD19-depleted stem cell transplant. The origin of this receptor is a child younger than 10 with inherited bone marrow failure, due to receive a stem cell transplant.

The CDR3 protein is CASSPEYSGALGGETQYF. In nucleotides, the CDR3 is TGCGCCAGCAGCCCCGAATATAGCGGGGCCCTAGGGGGGGAGACCCAGTACTTC. The gene calls are TRBV4-3 and TRBJ2-5, with 8 positions matching TRBD2. The V gene's germline CDR1 is LGHNA and CDR2 YSLEER. The junction had 18 bases not matched to a gene; V was cut back by 4 bases and J by 5 bases. The CDR3 extends over 18 amino acids.